This TCR beta chain was recorded in a study of HIV-infected patients and healthy controls. This clonotype has more than one count but fewer than ten. CDR1 and CDR2 from the germline V gene are SQVTM and ANQGSEA. Trimming stripped 5 bases from V and 9 bases from J, with 11 bases between. The CDR3 has 11 residues. TCRdb re-derived calls from the 5' RACE reads in MiXCR, one entry per CDR3 protein. Among around 64,000 distinct CDR3 sequences listed, about 15% were seen once. This chain joins TRBV29-1 and TRBJ1-3, with D perhaps matching TRBD1 (5 bases). The source is a human donor in good health. The sequenced material came from CD4+ T cells from blood. In DNA form, the CDR3 reads TGCAGCGTTCGAGACCAGGGCACCATATATTTT. It translates to CSVRDQGTIYF.